The T cell receptor (beta chain) under discussion was sequenced for a study of cytomegalovirus exposure and HLA in healthy donors. Overall study findings and caveats: About 87% or about 30% of the time was how often most TCR beta V segments were productive, according to an earlier analysis. In a later analysis, parvovirus B19, influenza, CMV and Epstein-Barr virus appeared linked to several top co-occurrence clusters. Most of the CMV-associated TCR beta chains (in a later analysis) appeared to be HLA-restricted.

This clone was recorded a few times. Its cognate antigen is unknown. This PCR relied on a set of 60 Vbeta primers and 13 Jbeta primers. Data came from immunoSEQ multiplex PCR; TCRdb stores just in-frame clones and leaves some out. Of under 150,000 clones listed, around 10% are singletons. CDR1 and CDR2 (germline): MNHNY, SVGAGI (reference sequence). The CDR3 spans 14 residues. V was clipped by 7 bases and J by 4 bases; unmatched bases: 9. The chain has TRBV6-6 and TRBJ1-2; 7 nucleotides align to TRBD1. The sample comprised PBMCs. The receptor's source is a woman in her forties in good health and CMV-seropositive. The DNA of the CDR3 is TGTGCCAGCACCCAAGACAGGGTGGCCTATGGCTACACCTTC. The encoded protein is CASTQDRVAYGYTF.